The next 18 T cell receptor beta chains were all read from a single sample in a study of blood T cell repertoires in COVID-19. TCRdb's table, derived via immunoSEQ multiplex PCR, lists solely in-frame clones and lacks some. The profile shows 250,000 to 350,000 clones, roughly 84% of them singletons. The sequencing input was peripheral blood. The receptors derive from a human donor with COVID-19, enrolled during active disease. The donor label of this sample is uncertain.

The genes are TRBV23-1 and TRBJ2-3; a possible D gene is TRBD2 (7 bases). TRBV23-1 is an ORF; its function is uncertain. The ends were cut back, 3 bases at V and 3 bases at J, with 22 bases in the middle. CDR3 length equals 18 residues. This CDR3 reads CASSHPVGGAMITDTQYF. The CDR3 nucleotides read TGCGCCAGCAGTCACCCGGTTGGGGGGGCGATGATTACAGATACGCAGTATTTT.

This clone appeared a few times. The V call is TRBV7-3, the J call TRBJ1-1; a weak D match, TRBD1 (5 bases). V was clipped by 0 bases and J by 4 bases, with 15 bases between them. The CDR3 length is 16 residues. Germline assignment: CDR1 SGHTA and CDR2 FQGTGA. The chain's CDR3 is CASSLTDRRGGTEAFF. The CDR3, as DNA: TGTGCCAGCAGCTTAACGGATAGAAGGGGTGGCACTGAAGCTTTCTTT. The entire variable domain, with the rest obtained from reference TRBV7-3 and TRBJ1-1, is as follows: GAGVSQTPSNKVTEKGKYVELRCDPISGHTALYWYRQSLGQGPEFLIYFQGTGAADDSGLPNDRFFAVRPEGSVSTLKIQRTERGDSAVYLCASSLTDRRGGTEAFFGQGTRLTVV.

This clone is a singleton in its sample. The chain carries TRBV7-9 and TRBJ2-7; 9 bases are a match to TRBD1. CDR1 is SEHNR, CDR2 FQNEAQ, per germline (reference sequence). The CDR3 spans 15 residues. Trimming took 4 bases from V and 3 from J; bases not matched to a gene: 7. CDR3 DNA sequence: TGTGCCAGCAGCTCGCGGGACAGGGAAAGCTACGAGCAGTACTTC. Translation gives CASSSRDRESYEQYF.

V usage is TRBV5-1 and J usage is TRBJ2-3; D gene ambiguous. There are 13 residues in the CDR3. V gave up 2 bases and J gave up 0 bases, with 4 bases separating them. Germline values: CDR1 SGHRS, CDR2 YFSETQ. CDR3 residues: CASSFGSTDTQYF. The CDR3 coding sequence is TGCGCCAGCAGCTTCGGGAGCACAGATACGCAGTATTTT.

V is TRBV11-2 and J is TRBJ2-2; the match to TRBD2 covers 8 bases. The ends lost 7 bases at V and 5 bases at J; junction bases unmatched: 3. The CDR3 contains 13 residues. The germline V gene encodes CDR1 SGHAT and CDR2 FQNNGV. CDR3 nucleotides: TGTGCCAGCACCGGGAGGGGGACCGGGGAGCTGTTTTTT. Translated: CASTGRGTGELFF.

The table lists this clone with a count of one. The J gene is TRBJ2-7, the V gene TRBV14; weak D call: TRBD2 (6 bases). Between the trimmed V and J ends, which lost 4 bases and 2 bases, there was a span of 12 bases. The CDR3 has 14 amino acids. CDR1 and CDR2 (germline): SGHDN, FVKESK. The chain's CDR3 is CASSPRLGAYEQYF. CDR3 nucleotides: TGTGCCAGCAGCCCCAGACTAGGAGCCTACGAGCAGTACTTC. The complete variable domain, with remaining parts taken from reference TRBV14 and TRBJ2-7, reads EAGVTQFPSHSVIEKGQTVTLRCDPISGHDNLYWYRRVMGKEIKFLLHFVKESKQDESGMPNNRFLAERTGGTYSTLKVQPAELEDSGVYFCASSPRLGAYEQYFGPGTRLTVT.

Remarks on this clone: The germline gene is not matched at one end of the junction; a read error may be the cause. V is TRBV19 and J is TRBJ1-1; D is perhaps TRBD1 (5 bases). Germline-derived CDR1 and CDR2 are LNHDA and SQIVND (reference sequence). The CDR3 runs to 13 residues. CDR3 sequence: CASSTDRDSLLAF. CDR3 nucleotide sequence: TGTGCCAGTAGTACCGACCGGGACTCTCTATTGGCTTTT.

The chain joins TRBV29-1 to TRBJ1-1; D unclear. The CDR3 covers 11 residues. The V end was cut by 4 bases, the J end by 5 bases, with 8 bases between. Germline loops: CDR1 SQVTM, CDR2 ANQGSEA. The CDR3 nucleotides are TGCAGCGTTGTTGCAGGAACTGAAGCTTTCTTT. This translates into CSVVAGTEAFF. Full variable domain (rest looked up from reference TRBV29-1 and TRBJ1-1): SAVISQKPSRDICQRGTSLTIQCQVDSQVTMMFWYRQQPGQSLTLIATANQGSEATYESGFVIDKFPISRPNLTFSTLTVSNMSPEDSSIYLCSVVAGTEAFFGQGTRLTVV.

The chain uses TRBV3-1 (or the pseudogene TRBV3-2) and TRBJ1-2; 11 bases are shared with TRBD1. CDR1 LGHDT and CDR2 YNNKEL come from the germline V gene (reference sequence). Trimming removed 1 base from V and 1 base from J; junction bases left unmatched: 2. The CDR3 spans 16 residues. CDR3 loop: CASSQGGTGGNYGYTF. CDR3 nucleotides: TGTGCCAGCAGCCAAGGCGGGACAGGGGGTAACTATGGCTACACCTTC.

This rearrangement joins TRBV30 to TRBJ1-5; no clear D. CDR1 and CDR2 from the germline V gene are GTSNPN and SVGIG (reference sequence). This CDR3 is 14 amino acids long. V was clipped by 0 bases and J by 0 bases, with 6 bases between them. The CDR3 nucleotides read TGTGCCTGGAGTGTGGCGGCTAGCAATCAGCCCCAGCATTTT. This translates into CAWSVAASNQPQHF.

The chain joins TRBV2 to TRBJ2-4; possibly TRBD2 for D (6 bases). The CDR3 extends over 13 amino acids. The germline V gene has CDR1 SNHLY and CDR2 FYNNEI. Trimming took off 10 bases at V and 7 bases at J, with 17 bases between the two ends. The CDR3 here is CATRLDGGNIQYF. CDR3 DNA sequence: TGTGCCACCCGACTAGATGGGGGGAACATTCAGTACTTC.

The genes are TRBV28 and TRBJ2-7; possibly TRBD1 for D (6 bases). The CDR3 is made up of 14 amino acids. Trimming cost V 3 bases and J 5 bases, with 14 bases left between them. Germline V gene lookup returns CDR1 MDHEN and CDR2 SYDVKM. In nucleotides, the CDR3 is TGTGCCAGCAGTTTTATCAGACAGGCAGACGAGCAGTACTTC. Residues: CASSFIRQADEQYF. The whole variable domain, remainder taken from reference TRBV28 and TRBJ2-7, is DVKVTQSSRYLVKRTGEKVFLECVQDMDHENMFWYRQDPGLGLRLIYFSYDVKMKEKGDIPEGYSVSREKKERFSLILESASTNQTSMYLCASSFIRQADEQYFGPGTRLTVT.

The chain combines TRBV19 with TRBJ2-7, with 8 bases aligning to TRBD2. The V gene's germline CDR1 is LNHDA and CDR2 SQIVND (reference sequence). With 5 bases clipped from V and 4 bases from J, the junction kept 7 bases outside the gene matches. The CDR3 runs to 14 residues. In nucleotides, the CDR3 is TGTGCCAGTAGTGCCCAGCGGGAGAGGTACGAGCAGTACTTC. Its protein product is CASSAQRERYEQYF.

J is TRBJ1-3 and V is TRBV18; possible D gene TRBD1, 6 bases. There are 17 residues in the CDR3. Between the trimmed V and J ends, which lost 1 base and 2 bases, there was a span of 15 bases. Germline values: CDR1 KGHSH, CDR2 LQKENI. CDR3 in amino acids: CASSPQTPGQTGNTIYF. As DNA, the CDR3 is TGTGCCAGCTCACCACAAACCCCGGGACAAACTGGAAACACCATATATTTT.

CDR3 DNA sequence: TGTGCCAGCAGTTTCAGCGGGATGAAGACCCAGTACTTC. Amino acid sequence: CASSFSGMKTQYF. J is TRBJ2-5 and V is TRBV12-3 or TRBV12-4, with TRBD2 matching over 7 bases. The junction had 4 bases not matched to a gene; V was cut back by 3 bases and J by 6 bases. There are 13 residues in the CDR3.

The chain combines TRBV27 with TRBJ2-7; 8 bases map to TRBD1. The CDR3 runs to 14 residues. Per the germline V gene, CDR1 is MNHEY and CDR2 is SMNVEV (reference sequence). The J segment lost 5 bases and the V segment lost 3 bases, leaving 6 bases of the junction unmatched. CDR3 residues: CASSFIQGEDEQYF. DNA for the CDR3: TGTGCCAGCAGTTTCATACAGGGGGAGGACGAGCAGTACTTC.

The V gene is TRBV28, the J gene TRBJ1-5, with D perhaps matching TRBD1 (5 bases). The CDR3 has 15 amino acids. Germline-derived CDR1 and CDR2 are MDHEN and SYDVKM. V shed 3 bases and J shed 2 bases, with 11 bases lying between them. The CDR3: CASSLGGSGNQPQHF. DNA for the CDR3: TGTGCCAGCAGTTTGGGGGGTAGCGGCAATCAGCCCCAGCATTTT. The entire variable domain, with the rest obtained from reference TRBV28 and TRBJ1-5, is as follows: DVKVTQSSRYLVKRTGEKVFLECVQDMDHENMFWYRQDPGLGLRLIYFSYDVKMKEKGDIPEGYSVSREKKERFSLILESASTNQTSMYLCASSLGGSGNQPQHFGDGTRLSIL.

The J gene is TRBJ2-1, the V gene TRBV7-9; 12 positions agree with TRBD2. The CDR3 runs to 14 residues. V shed 10 bases and J 1 base; nucleotides not matched to a gene: 2. Germline CDR1 SEHNR, CDR2 FQNEAQ (reference sequence). DNA for the CDR3: TGTGCCAAAGGACTAGCGGGGTCCTACAATGAGCAGTTCTTC. Translation: CAKGLAGSYNEQFF.